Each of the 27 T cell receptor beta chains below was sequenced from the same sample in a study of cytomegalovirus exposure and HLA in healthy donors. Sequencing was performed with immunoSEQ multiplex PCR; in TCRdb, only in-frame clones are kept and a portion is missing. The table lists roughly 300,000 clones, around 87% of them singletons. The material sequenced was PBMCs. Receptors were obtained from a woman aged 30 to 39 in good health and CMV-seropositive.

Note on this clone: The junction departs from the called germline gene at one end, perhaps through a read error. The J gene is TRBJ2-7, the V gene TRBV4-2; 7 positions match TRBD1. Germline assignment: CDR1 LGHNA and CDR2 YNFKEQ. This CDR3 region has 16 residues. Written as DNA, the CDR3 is TGTGCCAACAGCCAAGATTTGGGACAGAATTCCTACGAGCAGTACTTC. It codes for CANSQDLGQNSYEQYF.

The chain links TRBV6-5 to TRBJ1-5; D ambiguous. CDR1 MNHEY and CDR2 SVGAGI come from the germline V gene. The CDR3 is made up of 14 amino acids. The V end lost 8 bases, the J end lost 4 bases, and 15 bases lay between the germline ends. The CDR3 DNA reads TGTGCCAGCCGGCGGGTGGGTCGGAATCAGCCCCAGCATTTT. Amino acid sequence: CASRRVGRNQPQHF.

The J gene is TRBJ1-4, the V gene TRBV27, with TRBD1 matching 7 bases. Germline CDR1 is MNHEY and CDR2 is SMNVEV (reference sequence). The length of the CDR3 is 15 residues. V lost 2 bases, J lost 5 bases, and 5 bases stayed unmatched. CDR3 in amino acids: CASSLGGQENEKLFF. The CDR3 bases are TGTGCCAGCAGTTTAGGTGGACAGGAAAATGAAAAACTGTTTTTT.

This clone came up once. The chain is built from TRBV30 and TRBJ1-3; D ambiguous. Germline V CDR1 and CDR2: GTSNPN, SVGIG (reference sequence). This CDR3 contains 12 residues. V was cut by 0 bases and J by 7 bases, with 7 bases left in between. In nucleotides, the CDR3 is TGTGCCTGGAGTGTACTGTGGAACACCATATATTTT. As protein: CAWSVLWNTIYF.

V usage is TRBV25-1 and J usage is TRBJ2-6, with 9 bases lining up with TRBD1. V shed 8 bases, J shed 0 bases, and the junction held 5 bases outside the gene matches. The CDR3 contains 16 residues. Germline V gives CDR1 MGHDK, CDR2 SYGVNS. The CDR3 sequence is CASLGQGHSGANVLTF. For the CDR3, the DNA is TGTGCCAGCCTGGGACAGGGACACTCTGGGGCCAACGTCCTGACTTTC.

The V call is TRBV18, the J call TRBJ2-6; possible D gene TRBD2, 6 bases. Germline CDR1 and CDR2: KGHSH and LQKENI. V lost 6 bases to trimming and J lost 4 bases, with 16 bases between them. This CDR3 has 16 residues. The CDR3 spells CASSEGGEAGANVLTF. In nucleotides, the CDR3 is TGTGCCAGCTCCGAGGGCGGGGAGGCCGGGGCCAACGTCCTGACTTTC. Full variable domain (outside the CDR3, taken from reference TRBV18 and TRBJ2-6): NAGVMQNPRHLVRRRGQEARLRCSPMKGHSHVYWYRQLPEEGLKFMVYLQKENIIDESGMPKERFSAEFPKEGPSILRIQQVVRGDSAAYFCASSEGGEAGANVLTFGAGSRLTVL.

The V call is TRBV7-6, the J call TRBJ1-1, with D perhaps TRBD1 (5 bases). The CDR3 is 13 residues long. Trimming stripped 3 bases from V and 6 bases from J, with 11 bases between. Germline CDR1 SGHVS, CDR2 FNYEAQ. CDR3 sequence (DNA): TGTGCCAGCAGCTTGTTACAGACAGCTGAAGCTTTCTTT. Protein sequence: CASSLLQTAEAFF.

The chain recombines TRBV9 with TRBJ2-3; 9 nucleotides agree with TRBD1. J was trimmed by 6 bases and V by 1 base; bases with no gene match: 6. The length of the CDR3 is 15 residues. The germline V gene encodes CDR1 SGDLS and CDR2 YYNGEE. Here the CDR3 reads CASSVYRGPSDTQYF. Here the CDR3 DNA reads TGTGCCAGCAGCGTATACAGGGGGCCGTCGGATACGCAGTATTTT.

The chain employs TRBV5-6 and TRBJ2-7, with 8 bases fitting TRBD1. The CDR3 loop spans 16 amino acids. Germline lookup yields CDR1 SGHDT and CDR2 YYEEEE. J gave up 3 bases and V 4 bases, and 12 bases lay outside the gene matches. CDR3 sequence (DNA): TGTGCCAGCAGCCCCGAGGACAGGGTGGGGAACTACGAGCAGTACTTC. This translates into CASSPEDRVGNYEQYF.

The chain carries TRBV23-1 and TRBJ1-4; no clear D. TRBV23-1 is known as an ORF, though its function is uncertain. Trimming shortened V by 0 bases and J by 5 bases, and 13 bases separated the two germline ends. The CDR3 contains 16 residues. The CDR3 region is CASSQSFGVGNEKLFF. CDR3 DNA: TGCGCCAGCAGTCAATCGTTCGGAGTAGGGAATGAAAAACTGTTTTTT.

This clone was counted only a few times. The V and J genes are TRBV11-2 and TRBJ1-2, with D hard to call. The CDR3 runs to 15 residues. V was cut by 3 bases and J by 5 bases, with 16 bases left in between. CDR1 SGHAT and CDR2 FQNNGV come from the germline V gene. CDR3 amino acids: CASSLSPDVPYGYTF. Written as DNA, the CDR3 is TGTGCCAGCAGCTTGAGTCCGGACGTACCTTATGGCTACACCTTC.

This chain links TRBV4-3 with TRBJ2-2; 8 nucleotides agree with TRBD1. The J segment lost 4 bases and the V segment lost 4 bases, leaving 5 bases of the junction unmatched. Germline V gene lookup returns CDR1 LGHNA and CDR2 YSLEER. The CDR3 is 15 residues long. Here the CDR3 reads CASSLQGAGTGELFF. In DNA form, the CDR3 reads TGCGCCAGCAGCCTGCAGGGGGCCGGCACCGGGGAGCTGTTTTTT.

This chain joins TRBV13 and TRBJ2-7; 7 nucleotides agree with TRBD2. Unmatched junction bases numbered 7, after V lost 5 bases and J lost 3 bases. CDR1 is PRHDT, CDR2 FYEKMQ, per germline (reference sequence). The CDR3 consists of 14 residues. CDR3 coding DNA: TGTGCCAGCAGCCCGGGAGGAGCTAGCTACGAGCAGTACTTC. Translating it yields CASSPGGASYEQYF.

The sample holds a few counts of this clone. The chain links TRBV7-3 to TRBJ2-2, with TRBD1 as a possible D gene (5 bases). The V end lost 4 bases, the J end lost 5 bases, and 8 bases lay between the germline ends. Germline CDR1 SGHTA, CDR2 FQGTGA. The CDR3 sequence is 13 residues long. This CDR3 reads CASSSQGTGELFF. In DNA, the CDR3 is TGTGCCAGCAGCTCCCAGGGAACCGGGGAGCTGTTTTTT. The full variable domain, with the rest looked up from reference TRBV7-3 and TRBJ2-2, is GAGVSQTPSNKVTEKGKYVELRCDPISGHTALYWYRQSLGQGPEFLIYFQGTGAADDSGLPNDRFFAVRPEGSVSTLKIQRTERGDSAVYLCASSSQGTGELFFGEGSRLTVL.

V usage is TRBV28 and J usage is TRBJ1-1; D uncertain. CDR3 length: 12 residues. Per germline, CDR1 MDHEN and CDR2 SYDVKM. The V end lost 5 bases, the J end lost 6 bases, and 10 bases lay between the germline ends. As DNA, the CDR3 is TGTGCCAGCAGTCCTGAGTGGGCTGAAGCTTTCTTT. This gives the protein CASSPEWAEAFF.

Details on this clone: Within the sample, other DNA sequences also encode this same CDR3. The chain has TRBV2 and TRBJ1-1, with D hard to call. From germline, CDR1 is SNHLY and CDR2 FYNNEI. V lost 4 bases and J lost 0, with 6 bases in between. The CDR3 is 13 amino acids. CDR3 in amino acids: CASSGGMNTEAFF. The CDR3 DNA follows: TGTGCCAGCAGTGGCGGGATGAACACTGAAGCTTTCTTT.

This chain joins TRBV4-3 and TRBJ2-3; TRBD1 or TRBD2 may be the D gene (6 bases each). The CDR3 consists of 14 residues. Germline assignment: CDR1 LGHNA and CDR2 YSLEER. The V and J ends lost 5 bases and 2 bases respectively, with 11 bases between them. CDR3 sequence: CASSSGASTDTQYF. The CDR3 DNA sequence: TGCGCCAGCAGCTCGGGGGCCTCCACAGATACGCAGTATTTT.

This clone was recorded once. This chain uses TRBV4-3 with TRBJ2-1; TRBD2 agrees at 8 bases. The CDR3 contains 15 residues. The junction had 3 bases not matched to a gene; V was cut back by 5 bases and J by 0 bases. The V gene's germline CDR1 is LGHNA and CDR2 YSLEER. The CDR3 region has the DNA TGCGCCAGCAGCGAAGGGACTAGCTCCTACAATGAGCAGTTCTTC. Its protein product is CASSEGTSSYNEQFF.

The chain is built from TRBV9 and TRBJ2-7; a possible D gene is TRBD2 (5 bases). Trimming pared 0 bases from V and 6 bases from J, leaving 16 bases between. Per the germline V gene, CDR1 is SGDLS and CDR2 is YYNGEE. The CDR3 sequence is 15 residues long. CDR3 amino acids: CASSVVGQITSEQYF. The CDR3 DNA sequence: TGTGCCAGCAGCGTAGTAGGCCAGATCACTAGCGAGCAGTACTTC.

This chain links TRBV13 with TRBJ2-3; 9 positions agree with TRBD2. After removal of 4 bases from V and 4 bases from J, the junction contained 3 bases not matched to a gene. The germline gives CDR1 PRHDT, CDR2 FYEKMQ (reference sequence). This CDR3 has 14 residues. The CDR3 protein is CASSSGLAPDTQYF. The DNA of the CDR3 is TGTGCCAGCAGCTCAGGACTAGCGCCAGATACGCAGTATTTT.

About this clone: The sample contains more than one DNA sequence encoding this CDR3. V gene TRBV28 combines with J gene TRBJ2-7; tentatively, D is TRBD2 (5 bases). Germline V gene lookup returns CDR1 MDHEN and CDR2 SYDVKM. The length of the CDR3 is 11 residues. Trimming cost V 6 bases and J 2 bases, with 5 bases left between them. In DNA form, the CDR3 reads TGTGCCAGCAGCGGGGCCTACGAGCAGTACTTC. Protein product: CASSGAYEQYF.

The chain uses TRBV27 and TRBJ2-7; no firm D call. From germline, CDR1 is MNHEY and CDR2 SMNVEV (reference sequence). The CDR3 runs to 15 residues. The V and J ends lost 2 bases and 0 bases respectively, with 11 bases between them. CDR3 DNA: TGTGCCAGCAGTTTAACGTCTTGGAGCTCCTACGAGCAGTACTTC. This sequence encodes CASSLTSWSSYEQYF.

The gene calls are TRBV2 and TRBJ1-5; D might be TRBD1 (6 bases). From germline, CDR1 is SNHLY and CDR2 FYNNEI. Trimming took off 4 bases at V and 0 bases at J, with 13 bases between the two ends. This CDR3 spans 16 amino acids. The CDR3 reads CASSADRPYSNQPQHF. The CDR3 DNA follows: TGTGCCAGCAGTGCGGACAGACCTTATAGCAATCAGCCCCAGCATTTT.

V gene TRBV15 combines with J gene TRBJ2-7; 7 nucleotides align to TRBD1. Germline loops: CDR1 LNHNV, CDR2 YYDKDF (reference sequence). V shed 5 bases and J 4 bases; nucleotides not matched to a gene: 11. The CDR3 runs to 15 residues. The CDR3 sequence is CATSGTGTEAYEQYF. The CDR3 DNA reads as TGTGCCACCAGCGGTACCGGGACAGAGGCATACGAGCAGTACTTC.

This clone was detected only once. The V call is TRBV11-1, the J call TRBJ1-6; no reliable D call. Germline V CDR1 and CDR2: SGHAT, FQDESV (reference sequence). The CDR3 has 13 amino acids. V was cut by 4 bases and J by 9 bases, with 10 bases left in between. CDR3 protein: CASSSAVRSPLHF. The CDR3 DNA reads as TGTGCCAGCAGCTCGGCGGTTCGTTCACCCCTCCACTTT.

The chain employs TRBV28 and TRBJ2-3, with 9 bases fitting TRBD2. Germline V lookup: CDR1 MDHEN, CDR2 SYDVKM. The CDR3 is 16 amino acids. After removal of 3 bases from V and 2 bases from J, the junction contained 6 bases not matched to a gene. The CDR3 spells CASSFVAGGPTDTQYF. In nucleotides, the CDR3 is TGTGCCAGCAGTTTCGTCGCGGGAGGGCCCACAGATACGCAGTATTTT.

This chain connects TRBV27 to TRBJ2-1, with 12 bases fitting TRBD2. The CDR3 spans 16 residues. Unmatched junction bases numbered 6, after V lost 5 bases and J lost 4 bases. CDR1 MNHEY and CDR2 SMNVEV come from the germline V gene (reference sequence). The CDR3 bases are TGTGCCAGCAGTGAGACTAGCGGGAGAGGTTACAATGAGCAGTTCTTC. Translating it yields CASSETSGRGYNEQFF.